The next 3 T cell receptor beta chains were all read from a single sample in a study of T cells after yellow fever vaccination. TCRdb itself ran the 5' RACE reads through MiXCR, one entry per CDR3 protein. The data show fewer than 650,000 distinct CDR3 sequences, with 20% to 25% seen just once and 16% held by the top ten. The source material was PBMCs, sampled 21 days after the first yellow fever vaccination. All receptors derive from a man younger than 35 who received the YFV17D yellow fever vaccine.

The chain recombines TRBV2 with TRBJ2-7; 12 positions match TRBD2. This CDR3 has 16 residues. Germline loops: CDR1 SNHLY, CDR2 FYNNEI. The V segment lost 0 bases and the J segment 7 bases; nucleotides outside the gene matches: 7. CDR3 region: CASSEARLAGEGEQYF. CDR3 bases: TGTGCCAGCAGTGAAGCGCGACTAGCGGGGGAGGGAGAGCAGTACTTC.

The sample holds a few counts of this clonotype. V and J are TRBV28 and TRBJ2-1; 9 bases agree with TRBD1. V was pared by 6 bases and J by 4 bases, with 7 bases of the junction left unmatched. From germline, CDR1 is MDHEN and CDR2 SYDVKM. CDR3 size: 15 residues. The CDR3 region has the DNA TGTGCCAGCAGGTCGGGGACAGGGCTATACAATGAGCAGTTCTTC. Its protein product is CASRSGTGLYNEQFF.

This clonotype was found a few times. The chain couples TRBV20-1 to TRBJ1-2, with D perhaps TRBD1 (6 bases). The length of the CDR3 is 12 residues. The V gene's germline CDR1 is DFQATT and CDR2 SNEGSKA (reference sequence). Between the trimmed V and J ends, which lost 5 bases and 3 bases, there was a span of 10 bases. The CDR3 DNA follows: TGCAGTGCTTGGACAGTCGACTATGGCTACACCTTC. Its protein is CSAWTVDYGYTF.